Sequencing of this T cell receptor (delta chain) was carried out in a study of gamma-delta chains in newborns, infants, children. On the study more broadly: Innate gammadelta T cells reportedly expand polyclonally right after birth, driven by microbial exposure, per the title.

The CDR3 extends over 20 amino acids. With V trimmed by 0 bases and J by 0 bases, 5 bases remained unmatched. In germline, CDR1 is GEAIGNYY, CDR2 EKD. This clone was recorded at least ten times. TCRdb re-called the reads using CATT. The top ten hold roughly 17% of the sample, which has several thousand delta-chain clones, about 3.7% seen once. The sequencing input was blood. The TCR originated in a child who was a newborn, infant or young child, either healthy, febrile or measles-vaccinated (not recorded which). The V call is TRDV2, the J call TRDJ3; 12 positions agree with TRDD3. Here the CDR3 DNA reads TGTGCCTGTGACACCTACTGGGGGATACCCAGCTCCTGGGACACCCGACAGATGTTTTTC. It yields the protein CACDTYWGIPSSWDTRQMFF.